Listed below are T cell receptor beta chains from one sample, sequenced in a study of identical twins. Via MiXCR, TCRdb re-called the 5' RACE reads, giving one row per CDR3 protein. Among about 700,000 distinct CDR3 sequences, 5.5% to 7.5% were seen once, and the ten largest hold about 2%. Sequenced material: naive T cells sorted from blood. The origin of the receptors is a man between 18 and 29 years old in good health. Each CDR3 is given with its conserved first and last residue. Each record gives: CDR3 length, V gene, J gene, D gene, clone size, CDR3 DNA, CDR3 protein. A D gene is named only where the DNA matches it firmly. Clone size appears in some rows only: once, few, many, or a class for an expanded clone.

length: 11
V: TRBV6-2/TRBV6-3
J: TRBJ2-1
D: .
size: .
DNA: TGTGCCAGCGGAGGGGGACCAGAGCAGTTCTTC
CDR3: CASGGGPEQFF

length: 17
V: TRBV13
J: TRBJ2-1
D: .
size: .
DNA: TGTGCCAGCAGGGGGGTGGGTAGCGAGAGCTCCTACAATGAGCAGTTCTTC
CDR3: CASRGVGSESSYNEQFF

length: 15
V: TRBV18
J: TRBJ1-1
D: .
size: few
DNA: TGTGCCAGCTCACTCCGATCGGGGCCGAACACTGAAGCTTTCTTT
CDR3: CASSLRSGPNTEAFF

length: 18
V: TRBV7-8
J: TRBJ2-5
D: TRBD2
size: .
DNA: TGTGCCAGCAGCTTAGCGGGGCCTGGCGGGAGGGCCGGAGAGACCCAGTACTTC
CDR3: CASSLAGPGGRAGETQYF

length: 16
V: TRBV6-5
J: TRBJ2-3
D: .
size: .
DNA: TGTGCCAGCAGTTTCAGGGTTTTCGGGACCACAGATACGCAGTATTTT
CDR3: CASSFRVFGTTDTQYF

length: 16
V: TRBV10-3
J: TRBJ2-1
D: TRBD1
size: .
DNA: TGTGCCGTCATGGGATTCCCGGGACAGGGGATAAATGAGCAGTTCTTC
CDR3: CAVMGFPGQGINEQFF

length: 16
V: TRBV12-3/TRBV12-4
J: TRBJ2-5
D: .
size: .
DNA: TGTGCCAGCACCTCCCTTATCACGGGACGGGGGGAGACCCAGTACTTC
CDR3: CASTSLITGRGETQYF

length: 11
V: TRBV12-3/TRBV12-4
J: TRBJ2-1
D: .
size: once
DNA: TGTTCCAGCAGTTTGTTCGATGAGCAGTTCTTC
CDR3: CSSSLFDEQFF

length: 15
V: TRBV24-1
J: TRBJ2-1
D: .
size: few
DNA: TGTGCCACCAAAAACAGCGGAAGCTCCTACAATGAGCAGTTCTTC
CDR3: CATKNSGSSYNEQFF

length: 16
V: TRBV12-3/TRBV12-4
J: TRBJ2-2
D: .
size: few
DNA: TGTGCCAGCAGTTTTTTAACAAACTATTACACCGGGGAGCTGTTTTTT
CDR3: CASSFLTNYYTGELFF

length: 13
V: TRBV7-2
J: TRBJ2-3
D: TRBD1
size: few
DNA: TGTGCCAGCAGCTTAGGGCCGGACAGGGAGCAGTATTTT
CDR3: CASSLGPDREQYF

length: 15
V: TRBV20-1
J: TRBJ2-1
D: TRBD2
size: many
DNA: TGCAGTGCTAGAGCCGGGACTAGCACTGACAATGAGCAGTTCTTC
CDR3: CSARAGTSTDNEQFF

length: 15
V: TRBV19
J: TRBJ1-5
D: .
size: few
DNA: TGTGCCAGTAGCTGGGCAATACCGAGCAATCAGCCCCAGCATTTT
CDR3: CASSWAIPSNQPQHF